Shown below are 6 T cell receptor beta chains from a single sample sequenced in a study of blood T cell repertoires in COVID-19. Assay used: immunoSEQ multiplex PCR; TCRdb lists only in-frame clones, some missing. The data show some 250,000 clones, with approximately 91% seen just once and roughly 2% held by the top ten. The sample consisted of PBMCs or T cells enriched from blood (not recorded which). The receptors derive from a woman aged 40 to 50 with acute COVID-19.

The CDR3 sequence: CASSYTGQGAGGYTF. The CDR3 DNA sequence: TGTGCCAGCAGTTACACCGGACAGGGGGCAGGTGGCTACACCTTC. V and J are TRBV6-5 and TRBJ1-2; TRBD1 matches at 11 bases. The CDR3 extends over 15 amino acids. J lost 7 bases, V lost 2 bases, and 6 bases had no gene match. Germline V gives CDR1 MNHEY, CDR2 SVGAGI.

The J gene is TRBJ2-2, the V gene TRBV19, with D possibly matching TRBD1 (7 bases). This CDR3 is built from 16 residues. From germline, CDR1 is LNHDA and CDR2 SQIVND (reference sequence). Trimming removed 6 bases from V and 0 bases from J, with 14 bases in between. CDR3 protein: CASRGGGTANTGELFF. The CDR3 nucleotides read TGTGCCAGTAGGGGGGGTGGGACAGCGAACACCGGGGAGCTGTTTTTT.

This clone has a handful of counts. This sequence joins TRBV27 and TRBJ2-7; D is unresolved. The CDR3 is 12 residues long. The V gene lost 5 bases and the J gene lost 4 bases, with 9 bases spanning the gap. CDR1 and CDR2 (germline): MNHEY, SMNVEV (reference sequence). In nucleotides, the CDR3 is TGTGCCAGCAGTCCAACACCGTACGAGCAGTACTTC. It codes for CASSPTPYEQYF.

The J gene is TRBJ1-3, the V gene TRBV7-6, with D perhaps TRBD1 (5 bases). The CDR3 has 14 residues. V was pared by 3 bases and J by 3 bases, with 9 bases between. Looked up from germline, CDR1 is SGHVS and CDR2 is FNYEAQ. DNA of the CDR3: TGTGCCAGCAGCTTGGCCAGGGTTGGAAACACCATATATTTT. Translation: CASSLARVGNTIYF.

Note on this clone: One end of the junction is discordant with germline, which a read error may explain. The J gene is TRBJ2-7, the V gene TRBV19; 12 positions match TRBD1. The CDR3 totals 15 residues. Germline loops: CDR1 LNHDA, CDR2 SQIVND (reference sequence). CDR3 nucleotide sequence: TGTGCCAGTAGTATATCGGGACAGGGGGCCTATGAGCAGTACTTC. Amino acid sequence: CASSISGQGAYEQYF.

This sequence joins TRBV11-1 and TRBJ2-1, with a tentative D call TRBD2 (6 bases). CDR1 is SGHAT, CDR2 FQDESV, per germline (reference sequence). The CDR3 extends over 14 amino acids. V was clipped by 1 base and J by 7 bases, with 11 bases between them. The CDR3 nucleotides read TGTGCCAGCAGCTTAGGACGTGGGAGGAATGAGCAGTTCTTC. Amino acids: CASSLGRGRNEQFF.